One and the same sample provided the 22 T cell receptor beta chains below, sequenced in a study of blood T cell repertoires in COVID-19. Sequencing used immunoSEQ multiplex PCR; TCRdb keeps in-frame clones, though not all of them. The sample shows 50,000 to 85,000 clones, about 90% of them seen only once. Sequencing was performed on peripheral blood. The receptors shown here come from a human donor in a cohort sampled during active COVID-19.

V gene TRBV6-5 combines with J gene TRBJ1-1; a weak D match, TRBD1 (5 bases). The V gene's germline CDR1 is MNHEY and CDR2 SVGAGI. The CDR3 consists of 15 residues. Trimming pared 2 bases from V and 6 bases from J, leaving 16 bases between. In DNA, the CDR3 is TGTGCCAGCAGTTACGAGCCGGGACTAGCGGCTGAAGCTTTCTTT. Its protein is CASSYEPGLAAEAFF.

This chain uses TRBV18 with TRBJ1-4; D remains ambiguous. Trimming pared 2 bases from V and 0 bases from J, leaving 7 bases between. Germline V lookup: CDR1 KGHSH, CDR2 LQKENI. This CDR3 contains 15 residues. In DNA, the CDR3 is TGTGCCAGCTCACCAGCAACAGCAACTAATGAAAAACTGTTTTTT. Amino acids: CASSPATATNEKLFF.

The V gene is TRBV19, the J gene TRBJ2-3; TRBD2 is a possible D gene (6 bases). V was shortened by 7 bases and J by 3 bases, with 14 bases between the two germline ends. CDR3 length: 14 amino acids. Per germline, CDR1 LNHDA and CDR2 SQIVND (reference sequence). CDR3 nucleotide sequence: TGTGCCAGTACTCCCGGGAGAGGAACAGATACGCAGTATTTT. It yields the protein CASTPGRGTDTQYF.

The chain uses TRBV5-3 and TRBJ1-2; D gene ambiguous. TRBV5-3 is noted as an ORF with a role that remains uncertain. The CDR3 runs to 14 residues. V lost 4 bases and J lost 3, with 13 bases in between. CDR3 sequence reads: CARSTTGRDYGYTF. The DNA for the CDR3 is TGTGCCAGAAGCACGACTGGGAGAGACTATGGCTACACCTTC.

The chain employs TRBV5-1 and TRBJ1-1, with D perhaps TRBD1 (5 bases). The germline V gene has CDR1 SGHRS and CDR2 YFSETQ. V was cut by 0 bases and J by 1 base, with 7 bases left in between. This CDR3 has 14 residues. The CDR3 sequence: CASSLGQTNTEAFF. CDR3 in DNA: TGCGCCAGCAGCTTGGGACAGACGAACACTGAAGCTTTCTTT.

A few counts support this clone. The V gene is TRBV18, the J gene TRBJ1-1; TRBD1 is a possible D gene (6 bases). This CDR3 contains 13 residues. CDR1 and CDR2 from the germline V gene are KGHSH and LQKENI. V dropped 2 bases and J dropped 10 bases, with 14 bases sitting between them. This chain's CDR3 is CASSPTNRAPAFF. The CDR3 nucleotides read TGTGCCAGCTCACCAACAAACAGGGCCCCAGCTTTCTTT. The complete variable domain, with remaining parts taken from reference TRBV18 and TRBJ1-1, reads NAGVMQNPRHLVRRRGQEARLRCSPMKGHSHVYWYRQLPEEGLKFMVYLQKENIIDESGMPKERFSAEFPKEGPSILRIQQVVRGDSAAYFCASSPTNRAPAFFGQGTRLTVV.

V is TRBV10-1 and J is TRBJ1-6; no clear D. The CDR3 is 13 amino acids. Germline V gene data show CDR1 as WNHNN and CDR2 as SYGVQD (reference sequence). V was pared by 6 bases and J by 10 bases, with 13 bases between. The CDR3 reads CASSPGEKSPLHF. The CDR3 DNA follows: TGCGCCAGCAGCCCTGGGGAGAAATCACCCCTCCACTTT.

This chain joins TRBV27 and TRBJ2-5; 10 bases map to TRBD2. Germline trimming cut 7 bases from V and 5 bases from J; bases unmatched to any gene: 10. CDR1 is MNHEY and CDR2 is SMNVEV in the germline V gene (reference sequence). The CDR3 is made up of 15 amino acids. DNA for the CDR3: TGTGCCAGCACTAGAGCGGGAGGGGAGACGGAGACCCAGTACTTC. It specifies CASTRAGGETETQYF.

The chain links TRBV19 to TRBJ1-5; D remains unclear. Between the trimmed V and J ends, which lost 4 bases and 0 bases, there was a span of 7 bases. Germline loops: CDR1 LNHDA, CDR2 SQIVND (reference sequence). The CDR3 loop spans 14 amino acids. CDR3 coding DNA: TGTGCCAGTAGTAACATAAATAGCAATCAGCCCCAGCATTTT. It codes for CASSNINSNQPQHF.

This sequence joins TRBV15 and TRBJ2-7, with D perhaps TRBD2 (6 bases). Between the trimmed V and J ends, which lost 2 bases and 2 bases, there was a span of 16 bases. The germline gives CDR1 LNHNV, CDR2 YYDKDF (reference sequence). The CDR3 has 16 residues. The CDR3 coding sequence is TGTGCCACCAGCAGAAAGAGTAGCGGATCCCCCTACGAGCAGTACTTC. It specifies CATSRKSSGSPYEQYF.

The chain recombines TRBV28 with TRBJ2-5; 10 positions agree with TRBD1. The germline CDR1 and CDR2 sequences are MDHEN and SYDVKM. The CDR3 has 13 residues. Losses at the gene ends were 9 bases for V and 5 bases for J; bases not matched to a gene: 6. The CDR3 bases are TGTGCCAGTAAGACAGGGGGCAAGGAGACCCAGTACTTC. Protein: CASKTGGKETQYF.

The chain uses TRBV6-5 and TRBJ2-1; 7 nucleotides line up with TRBD1. The CDR3 length is 14 residues. Germline V gives CDR1 MNHEY, CDR2 SVGAGI. The V and J ends lost 4 bases and 13 bases, in that order; junction bases with no gene match: 13. As DNA, the CDR3 is TGTGCCAGCAGTTCCCGCTGGGACAGCTTTTTCCAGTTCTTC. It translates to CASSSRWDSFFQFF.

This clone was picked up one time. The chain couples TRBV10-3 to TRBJ1-6, with 7 bases aligning to TRBD1. Germline values: CDR1 ENHRY, CDR2 SYGVKD. V lost 6 bases and J lost 8; bases outside the gene matches: 7. This CDR3 region has 14 residues. The CDR3 loop is CAIRGTVIHSPLHF. The CDR3, as DNA: TGTGCCATCAGGGGGACAGTGATACATTCACCCCTCCACTTT.

This clone was observed a handful of times. The V gene is TRBV6-5, the J gene TRBJ2-7, with D uncertain. The CDR3 contains 12 residues. In germline, CDR1 is MNHEY, CDR2 SVGAGI. The V end lost 2 bases, the J end lost 6 bases, and 8 bases lay between the germline ends. CDR3 in DNA: TGTGCCAGCAGTTACCGTCAGTCCGAGCAGTACTTC. Its translation is CASSYRQSEQYF.

This sequence joins TRBV3-1 (or the pseudogene TRBV3-2) and TRBJ2-5, with TRBD2 matching over 13 bases. The ends lost 4 bases at V and 2 bases at J; junction bases unmatched: 7. Per the germline V gene, CDR1 is LGHDT and CDR2 is YNNKEL (reference sequence). The CDR3 covers 17 residues. The CDR3 DNA sequence: TGTGCCAGCAGCCCCTGGACTAGCGGGAGAGAACAAGAGACCCAGTACTTC. Protein: CASSPWTSGREQETQYF.

The rearrangement joins TRBV15 to TRBJ2-7; D may be TRBD1 (6 bases). Germline V gives CDR1 LNHNV, CDR2 YYDKDF (reference sequence). V was clipped by 3 bases and J by 2 bases, with 8 bases between them. The CDR3 extends over 13 amino acids. The CDR3 DNA is TGTGCCACCAGCAGGGACAGCGCCTACGAGCAGTACTTC. Protein: CATSRDSAYEQYF.

This chain links TRBV3-1 (or the pseudogene TRBV3-2) with TRBJ2-1; D is perhaps TRBD2 (7 bases). The germline V gene has CDR1 LGHDT and CDR2 YNNKEL (reference sequence). V dropped 6 bases and J dropped 0 bases, with 18 bases sitting between them. CDR3 length equals 17 residues. CDR3 nucleotide sequence: TGTGCCAGCAGTCGCAATGCCGGGGGGCCCTCCTACAATGAGCAGTTCTTC. Its translation is CASSRNAGGPSYNEQFF.

V usage is TRBV6-5 and J usage is TRBJ2-7; D is uncertain. V was trimmed by 4 bases and J by 3 bases, leaving 13 bases between them. Germline lookup yields CDR1 MNHEY and CDR2 SVGAGI. The CDR3 runs 14 residues. The CDR3 coding sequence is TGTGCCAGCAGTTCCGCGAGTAACGGCTACGAGCAGTACTTC. Translated: CASSSASNGYEQYF.

This clone was seen a few times. The chain combines TRBV25-1 with TRBJ1-6; possibly TRBD1 for D (6 bases). Germline CDR1 reads MGHDK; CDR2 reads SYGVNS. This CDR3 has 14 amino acids. V was shortened by 2 bases and J by 4 bases, with 6 bases between the two germline ends. CDR3 region: CASSEGQYNSPLHF. CDR3 nucleotide sequence: TGTGCCAGCAGTGAAGGACAGTATAATTCACCCCTCCACTTT.

The chain joins TRBV28 to TRBJ2-7, with 9 bases that match TRBD2. CDR3 length: 14 residues. V lost 3 bases, J lost 2 bases, and 2 bases stayed unmatched. The germline V gene encodes CDR1 MDHEN and CDR2 SYDVKM. CDR3 nucleotide sequence: TGTGCCAGCAGTTTGCCTAGCGGGACCTACGAGCAGTACTTC. Its protein product is CASSLPSGTYEQYF.

This chain joins TRBV11-2 and TRBJ2-5; D is possibly TRBD1 (6 bases). Germline values: CDR1 SGHAT, CDR2 FQNNGV. V was cut by 5 bases and J by 0 bases, with 10 bases left in between. The CDR3 spans 14 residues. CDR3 protein: CASSPRQDQETQYF. CDR3 sequence (DNA): TGTGCCAGCAGCCCCAGACAGGACCAAGAGACCCAGTACTTC.

This clone is a singleton in its sample. The V and J genes are TRBV28 and TRBJ2-7; 7 positions agree with TRBD2. CDR3 length equals 15 residues. V shed 6 bases and J 3 bases; nucleotides not matched to a gene: 11. Germline values: CDR1 MDHEN, CDR2 SYDVKM. For the CDR3, the DNA is TGTGCCAGCAGACCAGACTGGGGGGGGGACTACGAGCAGTACTTC. Its protein product is CASRPDWGGDYEQYF.